This T cell receptor (beta chain) was found in a study of shared clonotypes between healthy human individuals. Study results and limitations: It was the non-shared clonotypes that had lower generation probabilities than clonotypes shared by all four donors.

Remarks on this clone: No antigen is known for it.

Sorted-subset replicate PCR reactions were performed with about 210 ng DNA, corresponding to roughly 30,000 T cell genomes. Per the original data handling: Filtering of immunoSEQ junctional sequences could not match full-length read filtering. TCRdb keeps only in-frame clones here, not all; method: immunoSEQ multiplex PCR. The V and J calls and the clone size are those of that table, but D and trimming were determined from the DNA. Here the sample spans about 2.4 million clones, around nine tenths being singletons. V shed 6 bases and J 2 bases; nucleotides not matched to a gene: 5. This CDR3 has 14 amino acids. Germline CDR1 LNHDA, CDR2 SQIVND (reference sequence).

This TCR derives from a man younger than 35 in good health. V usage is TRBV19 and J usage is TRBJ2-7; 9 bases fit TRBD2. Material: naive CD4+ T cells sorted from blood. Subset: CD45RA+ positively selected. This CDR3 is CASRASGVAYEQYF. CDR3 DNA: TGTGCCAGTAGGGCTAGCGGGGTAGCCTACGAGCAGTACTTC.